What follows is one TCR beta chain and its context. Which antigen it targets is not known. Within one base of it there is no much larger clone, and no base qualities were kept. The germline V gene (reference sequence) specifies SGHNT as CDR1 and YYREEE as CDR2. The CDR3 numbers 15 residues from cysteine through phenylalanine. Only the CDR3 DNA stays, 45 bases, in frame from base 1. The CDR3 regions of human TCRbeta chains were analyzed by immunosequencing. For the original study's pipeline: Repertoire TCRs were matched against a reference library of SARS-CoV-2-specific TCRs generated with the MIRA antigen-specificity platform. Breadth was defined as the fraction of unique TCRs that were SARS-CoV-2-associated. Depth was defined as the fraction of total T cells that were SARS-CoV-2-associated. Using the MIRA data, every spike-specific TCR was mapped to the spike region that the TCR reacted to and assigned to either a CD4 or a CD8 class. Log10-transformed breadth and depth values were compared by one-way ANOVA with Sidak's multiple comparisons tests. TCRdb obtained this table from immuneACCESS and retained in-frame rearrangements with V and J assigned. These tables miss some clones; where compared with another copy, unresolved V genes account for less than half of the shortfall, and the remainder is unexplained. V and J calls and clone size are copied from that table; D and trimming were computed from the DNA. For this sample the table gives 200,000 or so clones, of which almost 95% were detected only once. The ten largest clones capture less than 11% of the sample.

Taken with the paper, the label for time point translates to: baseline before first vaccination. The vaccinee samples were drawn from two UK trials, COV001 and COV002, one of which was a single-blind randomized controlled phase 2/3 trial testing AZD1222 (ChAdOx1 nCoV-19) in healthy adults. Trial participant PBMC samples were collected at day 0 and day 28 after the second dose for TCRbeta chain sequencing. This specimen belongs to a study of T cell responses to AZD1222 COVID-19 vaccine (dated by TCRdb to the early 2020s). At the level of the whole study: AZD1222 recipients given second doses at about 4 weeks or at about 12 weeks were pooled, since spike-specific TCR depth and breadth were not found to differ between the two schedules. A total of under 250 trial participants underwent TCR sequencing, of whom 207 had received two doses of AZD1222 and around 26 had received two doses of the MenACWY control vaccine. Trial participants were enrolled by age into subgroups of 18-55, 56-69 and 70-plus years, and around 140, 26 and 57 TCR-sequenced participants, respectively, were included in these subgroups.

Study-wide conclusions, independent of this receptor: Vaccine-associated CD4 TCRs spanned the whole spike protein, with dominant responses in regions 160-218 and 743-854. No day 14 peak-response samples were available, so repertoires were characterized only after the peak T cell response. Most participants were white British and females outnumbered males, and the authors suggested that clonal diversity may have been underestimated. Conclusions about previously exposed vaccinees are limited because only 5 or 6 AZD1222 recipients were SARS-CoV-2 seropositive at baseline. After two AZD1222 doses, both the breadth and the depth of spike-specific TCRs were significantly higher than at day 0 and than in MenACWY recipients. Epitopes outside the regions mutated in the B.1.351 and B.1.1.7 variants were reportedly recognized by nearly half of the unique spike-specific TCRs. The 56-69-year group was small, and its depth increase did not reach significance, likely because of low power.

This chain is built from TRBV5-4 and TRBJ1-1; 10 bases in the junction line up with TRBD1. This TCR came from an adult in good health. The sample in question was peripheral blood, obtained on day 0 of AZD1222 vaccination. CDR3 reads: CAFARQGARDTEAFF. In nucleotides, the sequence is TGTGCATTCGCGAGACAGGGGGCACGTGACACTGAAGCTTTCTTT.